A selection of T cell receptor beta chains follows, all from one sample in a study of T cell changes during pregnancy in multiple sclerosis. The method was immunoSEQ multiplex PCR; TCRdb's version includes in-frame clones alone and lacks a portion of them. The table has about 55,000 clones, approximately 90% seen once. This specimen was CD4+ T cells from peripheral blood mononuclear cells, taken in the first trimester of pregnancy. Receptors were obtained from a female donor with multiple sclerosis, enrolled in a pregnancy study. Each CDR3 is given with its conserved first and last residue. D genes are given only for firm matches. Rows may omit the clone size; those that give it use once, few, many or a size class.

D gene: TRBD1; V gene: TRBV4-1; J gene: TRBJ1-5; clone size: NA; CDR3 protein: CASSQDWQGGQPQHF; CDR3 DNA: TGCGCCAGCAGCCAAGATTGGCAGGGGGGACAGCCCCAGCATTTT
D gene: NA; V gene: TRBV2; J gene: TRBJ1-6; clone size: NA; CDR3 protein: CASSEKSSYNSPLHF; CDR3 DNA: TGTGCCAGCAGTGAAAAGAGCTCCTATAATTCACCCCTCCACTTT
D gene: TRBD2; V gene: TRBV5-1; J gene: TRBJ2-1; clone size: NA; CDR3 protein: CASSLGVGLAKNNEQFF; CDR3 DNA: TGCGCCAGCAGCTTGGGGGTGGGACTAGCGAAGAACAATGAGCAGTTCTTC
D gene: TRBD2; V gene: TRBV4-3; J gene: TRBJ2-3; clone size: NA; CDR3 protein: CASSQDLAGGADTQYF; CDR3 DNA: TGCGCCAGCAGCCAAGACTTAGCGGGGGGGGCAGATACGCAGTATTTT
D gene: NA; V gene: TRBV9; J gene: TRBJ1-2; clone size: NA; CDR3 protein: CASSADSSNPGGYTF; CDR3 DNA: TGTGCCAGCAGCGCGGACTCGTCCAACCCTGGGGGCTACACCTTC
D gene: TRBD1; V gene: TRBV19; J gene: TRBJ1-5; clone size: NA; CDR3 protein: CASSKPTGGINQPQHF; CDR3 DNA: TGTGCCAGTAGTAAACCGACAGGGGGCATCAATCAGCCCCAGCATTTT
D gene: NA; V gene: TRBV11-2; J gene: TRBJ1-1; clone size: NA; CDR3 protein: CASSLAGNTEAFF; CDR3 DNA: TGTGCCAGCAGCTTAGCGGGGAACACTGAAGCTTTCTTT
D gene: NA; V gene: TRBV23-1; J gene: TRBJ2-5; clone size: NA; CDR3 protein: CASIFPDFLGLQETQYF; CDR3 DNA: TGCGCCAGCATCTTTCCTGACTTCCTGGGACTCCAAGAGACCCAGTACTTC
D gene: TRBD1; V gene: TRBV6-6; J gene: TRBJ1-4; clone size: NA; CDR3 protein: CATTGGNEKLFF; CDR3 DNA: TGTGCCACGACAGGGGGGAATGAAAAACTGTTTTTT
D gene: TRBD1; V gene: TRBV10-3; J gene: TRBJ1-5; clone size: NA; CDR3 protein: CAIAEGGQGQPQHF; CDR3 DNA: TGTGCCATCGCAGAAGGGGGCCAGGGTCAGCCCCAGCATTTT
D gene: NA; V gene: TRBV7-2; J gene: TRBJ1-1; clone size: NA; CDR3 protein: CASSQEGTEAFF; CDR3 DNA: TGTGCCAGCAGCCAGGAGGGAACTGAAGCTTTCTTT
D gene: NA; V gene: TRBV7-8; J gene: TRBJ1-4; clone size: NA; CDR3 protein: CASSVKRVTGRVEKLFF; CDR3 DNA: TGTGCCAGCAGCGTTAAAAGGGTCACAGGGCGGGTTGAAAAACTGTTTTTT
D gene: TRBD2; V gene: TRBV5-1; J gene: TRBJ2-5; clone size: NA; CDR3 protein: CASSFGAGRETQYF; CDR3 DNA: TGCGCCAGCAGCTTCGGAGCGGGAAGGGAGACCCAGTACTTC
D gene: TRBD1; V gene: TRBV11-2; J gene: TRBJ2-3; clone size: NA; CDR3 protein: CASGRDRGLDTQYF; CDR3 DNA: TGTGCCAGCGGGCGGGACAGGGGCTTGGATACGCAGTATTTT
D gene: NA; V gene: TRBV18; J gene: TRBJ2-3; clone size: NA; CDR3 protein: CASSQTVTDTQYF; CDR3 DNA: TGTGCCAGCTCCCAAACGGTCACAGATACGCAGTATTTT
D gene: TRBD2; V gene: TRBV5-4; J gene: TRBJ2-7; clone size: NA; CDR3 protein: CASSPTSSGSYEQYF; CDR3 DNA: TGTGCCAGCAGTCCTACGTCTAGCGGCTCCTACGAGCAGTACTTC
D gene: NA; V gene: TRBV15; J gene: TRBJ2-5; clone size: few; CDR3 protein: CATSSHSGRQETQYF; CDR3 DNA: TGTGCCACCAGCAGCCATAGTGGGAGACAAGAGACCCAGTACTTC
D gene: NA; V gene: TRBV5-1; J gene: TRBJ1-4; clone size: NA; CDR3 protein: CASSSDRIKLFF; CDR3 DNA: TGCGCCAGCAGCTCAGACAGAATTAAACTGTTTTTT
D gene: NA; V gene: TRBV7-6; J gene: TRBJ2-2; clone size: NA; CDR3 protein: CASSLQGSTGELFF; CDR3 DNA: TGTGCCAGCAGCTTACAAGGGAGCACCGGGGAGCTGTTTTTT
D gene: NA; V gene: TRBV15; J gene: TRBJ2-3; clone size: NA; CDR3 protein: CATSRGNSGSTDTQYF; CDR3 DNA: TGTGCCACCAGCAGAGGGAATAGCGGAAGCACAGATACGCAGTATTTT
D gene: TRBD2; V gene: TRBV27; J gene: TRBJ2-7; clone size: NA; CDR3 protein: CASSLTGTSGSYEQYF; CDR3 DNA: TGTGCCAGCAGCCTTACCGGGACTAGCGGTTCCTACGAGCAGTACTTC
D gene: NA; V gene: TRBV4-1; J gene: TRBJ2-3; clone size: NA; CDR3 protein: CASSPRGETQYF; CDR3 DNA: TGCGCCAGCAGCCCGCGCGGGGAGACGCAGTATTTT
D gene: NA; V gene: TRBV6-1; J gene: TRBJ1-5; clone size: once; CDR3 protein: CASSEAPVAQPQHF; CDR3 DNA: TGTGCCAGCAGTGAAGCGCCGGTTGCTCAGCCCCAGCATTTT
D gene: TRBD1; V gene: TRBV14; J gene: TRBJ2-1; clone size: NA; CDR3 protein: CASSPDYGTAYNEQFF; CDR3 DNA: TGTGCCAGCAGCCCTGATTATGGGACAGCGTACAATGAGCAGTTCTTC
D gene: TRBD1; V gene: TRBV11-1; J gene: TRBJ2-1; clone size: NA; CDR3 protein: CASRGGQAALFF; CDR3 DNA: TGTGCCAGCAGGGGGGGACAGGCTGCTTTATTCTTC
D gene: NA; V gene: TRBV6-5; J gene: TRBJ2-7; clone size: NA; CDR3 protein: CASSYTRDLSEQYF; CDR3 DNA: TGTGCCAGCAGTTACACCCGGGACTTAAGCGAGCAGTACTTC
D gene: NA; V gene: TRBV7-9; J gene: TRBJ2-5; clone size: NA; CDR3 protein: CASSPRGGGETQYF; CDR3 DNA: TGTGCCAGCAGCCCAAGGGGGGGAGGAGAGACCCAGTACTTC
D gene: TRBD2; V gene: TRBV28; J gene: TRBJ2-1; clone size: once; CDR3 protein: CASSLRLAGLHEQFF; CDR3 DNA: TGTGCCAGCAGTCTAAGACTAGCGGGACTCCATGAGCAGTTCTTC
D gene: NA; V gene: TRBV10-3; J gene: TRBJ2-7; clone size: NA; CDR3 protein: CAISESASREQYF; CDR3 DNA: TGTGCCATCAGTGAGTCGGCCTCGCGGGAGCAGTACTTC
D gene: NA; V gene: TRBV11-2; J gene: TRBJ2-7; clone size: NA; CDR3 protein: CASSLDSVTYEQYF; CDR3 DNA: TGTGCCAGCAGCTTAGATTCGGTGACCTACGAGCAGTACTTC
D gene: NA; V gene: TRBV2; J gene: TRBJ1-5; clone size: NA; CDR3 protein: CASSDIGVGGQPQHF; CDR3 DNA: TGTGCCAGCAGTGATATAGGGGTAGGGGGTCAGCCCCAGCATTTT
D gene: NA; V gene: TRBV5-1; J gene: TRBJ1-2; clone size: NA; CDR3 protein: CASSPNVGTFYTF; CDR3 DNA: TGCGCCAGCAGCCCAAACGTCGGGACATTCTACACCTTC
D gene: TRBD1; V gene: TRBV7-3; J gene: TRBJ2-1; clone size: NA; CDR3 protein: CASSLGTGTYNEQFF; CDR3 DNA: TGTGCCAGCAGCCTTGGGACAGGGACATACAATGAGCAGTTCTTC
D gene: NA; V gene: TRBV14; J gene: TRBJ2-3; clone size: once; CDR3 protein: CASRFQSTDTQYF; CDR3 DNA: TGTGCCAGCAGATTCCAAAGCACAGATACGCAGTATTTT
D gene: TRBD1; V gene: TRBV5-1; J gene: TRBJ1-1; clone size: once; CDR3 protein: CASSGGQGLTEAFF; CDR3 DNA: TGCGCCAGCAGCGGAGGACAGGGTTTAACTGAAGCTTTCTTT
D gene: NA; V gene: TRBV7-9; J gene: TRBJ2-6; clone size: NA; CDR3 protein: CASSLVWPPGANVLTF; CDR3 DNA: TGTGCCAGCAGCTTAGTTTGGCCCCCTGGGGCCAACGTCCTGACTTTC
D gene: TRBD2; V gene: TRBV19; J gene: TRBJ2-2; clone size: NA; CDR3 protein: CASTTGPSGAVGELFF; CDR3 DNA: TGTGCCAGTACCACCGGTCCTAGCGGGGCGGTCGGGGAGCTGTTTTTT
D gene: TRBD1; V gene: TRBV28; J gene: TRBJ1-5; clone size: NA; CDR3 protein: CASSLTGGGNQPQHF; CDR3 DNA: TGTGCCAGCAGTTTAACAGGGGGCGGCAATCAGCCCCAGCATTTT
D gene: TRBD1; V gene: TRBV7-2; J gene: TRBJ2-5; clone size: NA; CDR3 protein: CASSLSSRGQETQYF; CDR3 DNA: TGTGCCAGCAGCTTAAGCAGCAGGGGGCAAGAGACCCAGTACTTC
D gene: TRBD1; V gene: TRBV18; J gene: TRBJ1-1; clone size: NA; CDR3 protein: CASSLTGDDTEAFF; CDR3 DNA: TGTGCCAGCTCACTCACAGGGGACGACACTGAAGCTTTCTTT
D gene: TRBD1; V gene: TRBV2; J gene: TRBJ2-2; clone size: NA; CDR3 protein: CASKTPGQGLGELFF; CDR3 DNA: TGTGCCAGCAAAACTCCGGGACAGGGATTGGGGGAGCTGTTTTTT
D gene: NA; V gene: TRBV5-1; J gene: TRBJ2-1; clone size: once; CDR3 protein: CASSLDPAGISNEQFF; CDR3 DNA: TGCGCCAGCAGCTTGGATCCCGCGGGAATTAGCAATGAGCAGTTCTTC
D gene: TRBD1; V gene: TRBV19; J gene: TRBJ2-7; clone size: NA; CDR3 protein: CASSAVPGQGGEQYF; CDR3 DNA: TGTGCCAGTAGTGCAGTACCGGGACAGGGAGGCGAGCAGTACTTC
D gene: TRBD2; V gene: TRBV5-4; J gene: TRBJ2-1; clone size: NA; CDR3 protein: CASSFPSGDNEQFF; CDR3 DNA: TGTGCCAGCAGCTTTCCTAGCGGGGACAATGAGCAGTTCTTC
D gene: TRBD1; V gene: TRBV27; J gene: TRBJ2-5; clone size: NA; CDR3 protein: CASSPTNRGETQYF; CDR3 DNA: TGTGCCAGCAGTCCAACGAACAGGGGAGAGACCCAGTACTTC
D gene: NA; V gene: TRBV4-2; J gene: TRBJ1-1; clone size: NA; CDR3 protein: CASSQDPEAAEAFF; CDR3 DNA: TGTGCCAGCAGCCAAGATCCGGAGGCGGCTGAAGCTTTCTTT
D gene: TRBD2; V gene: TRBV19; J gene: TRBJ2-1; clone size: few; CDR3 protein: CASRRSGGINNEQFF; CDR3 DNA: TGTGCCAGTAGAAGGAGCGGGGGGATCAACAATGAGCAGTTCTTC
D gene: NA; V gene: TRBV30; J gene: TRBJ1-2; clone size: NA; CDR3 protein: CAWDRNYGYTF; CDR3 DNA: TGTGCCTGGGACAGGAACTATGGCTACACCTTC
D gene: NA; V gene: TRBV5-1; J gene: TRBJ2-5; clone size: NA; CDR3 protein: CASSLRGSGQETQYF; CDR3 DNA: TGCGCCAGCAGCTTGAGGGGTTCTGGGCAAGAGACCCAGTACTTC
D gene: TRBD1; V gene: TRBV5-1; J gene: TRBJ1-2; clone size: NA; CDR3 protein: CASSLSGTGNYGYTF; CDR3 DNA: TGCGCCAGCAGCTTGTCAGGGACAGGGAACTATGGCTACACCTTC
D gene: TRBD2; V gene: TRBV7-8; J gene: TRBJ2-2; clone size: NA; CDR3 protein: CASSLGSGTNTGELFF; CDR3 DNA: TGTGCCAGCAGCTTAGGGAGCGGGACTAACACCGGGGAGCTGTTTTTT